One and the same sample provided the 23 T cell receptor beta chains below, sequenced in a study of shared clonotypes between healthy human individuals. TCRdb keeps only in-frame clones here, not all; method: immunoSEQ multiplex PCR. The table lists some 1 million clones, about 76% of them singletons. The sample was memory CD4+ T cells sorted from blood. Subset defined: CD45RA-negative fraction. The receptors come from a man aged 18-30 years in good health.

The rearrangement uses TRBV11-2 and TRBJ2-2, with no clear D. V was shortened by 2 bases and J by 1 base, with 8 bases between the two germline ends. Germline CDR1 reads SGHAT; CDR2 reads FQNNGV. The CDR3 sequence is 15 residues long. CDR3 amino acids: CASSLQSVNTGELFF. DNA of the CDR3: TGTGCCAGCAGCTTACAGTCGGTGAACACCGGGGAGCTGTTTTTT.

This chain connects TRBV7-3 to TRBJ2-3; 9 nucleotides agree with TRBD2. This CDR3 spans 16 amino acids. CDR1 is SGHTA, CDR2 FQGTGA, per germline. Losses at the gene ends were 1 base for V and 1 base for J; bases not matched to a gene: 3. The CDR3 nucleotides read TGTGCCAGCAGCTTAAGGGCTAGCGGGGGCACAGATACGCAGTATTTT. Amino acid sequence: CASSLRASGGTDTQYF.

The sample holds a few counts of this clone. This chain uses TRBV11-2 with TRBJ2-3, with D maybe TRBD2 (5 bases). Trimming removed 0 bases from V and 2 bases from J, with 12 bases in between. The CDR3 runs 16 residues. CDR1 is SGHAT, CDR2 FQNNGV, per germline. CDR3 residues: CASSLESGLITDTQYF. CDR3 bases: TGTGCCAGCAGCTTAGAATCAGGACTTATCACAGATACGCAGTATTTT. The full variable domain, completed using reference TRBV11-2 and TRBJ2-3, is EAGVAQSPRYKIIEKRQSVAFWCNPISGHATLYWYQQILGQGPKLLIQFQNNGVVDDSQLPKDRFSAERLKGVDSTLKIQPAKLEDSAVYLCASSLESGLITDTQYFGPGTRLTVL.

This clone was observed a few times. The CDR3 sequence is CASSNASGRYEQYF. The CDR3 nucleotides are TGTGCCAGCAGCAACGCTAGCGGGAGGTACGAGCAGTACTTC. V is TRBV21-1 and J is TRBJ2-7; TRBD2 reflects the table's D call only, with no check against the DNA. TRBV21-1 represents a pseudogene. CDR3 length: 14 residues.

This chain uses TRBV19 with TRBJ1-2, with a possible D match to TRBD1 (6 bases). V lost 0 bases, J lost 6 bases, and 17 bases lay in between. Germline V lookup: CDR1 LNHDA, CDR2 SQIVND (reference sequence). The CDR3 has 16 residues. CDR3 bases: TGTGCCAGTAGTATAGATCCGCAGCAGGGGTGGGATGGCTACACCTTC. Encoded protein: CASSIDPQQGWDGYTF.

The chain has TRBV19 and TRBJ1-2; tentatively, D is TRBD1 (5 bases). V gave up 9 bases and J gave up 0 bases, with 14 bases separating them. The CDR3 runs 14 residues. Germline loops: CDR1 LNHDA, CDR2 SQIVND (reference sequence). The CDR3 loop is CARPSYRTNYGYTF. The CDR3 coding sequence is TGTGCCAGGCCTAGTTACAGGACTAACTATGGCTACACCTTC.

V and J are TRBV18 and TRBJ1-1; D unresolved. Trimming removed 4 bases at V and 1 base at J, with 7 bases between. There are 13 residues in the CDR3. Germline CDR1 KGHSH, CDR2 LQKENI. The CDR3 spells CASSRSENTEAFF. The CDR3 DNA sequence: TGTGCCAGCTCACGTTCGGAGAACACTGAAGCTTTCTTT.

Note on this clone: Other DNA variants within this sample encode the same CDR3. This chain links TRBV18 with TRBJ1-5; TRBD1 matches 11 bases. Germline assignment: CDR1 KGHSH and CDR2 LQKENI. The CDR3 is 15 amino acids. J gave up 6 bases and V 2 bases, and 3 bases lay outside the gene matches. For the CDR3, the DNA is TGTGCCAGCTCACCAGGACAGGGGGCGAGTCAGCCCCAGCATTTT. It yields the protein CASSPGQGASQPQHF.

This chain connects TRBV7-9 to TRBJ2-7, with D uncertain. The ends were cut back, 5 bases at V and 0 bases at J, with 8 bases in the middle. The CDR3 contains 13 residues. Germline CDR1 is SEHNR and CDR2 is FQNEAQ (reference sequence). This CDR3 is CASSTYPSYEQYF. CDR3 in DNA: TGTGCCAGCAGCACCTACCCCTCCTACGAGCAGTACTTC.

The V gene is TRBV9, the J gene TRBJ1-4; a weak D match, TRBD1 (6 bases). The CDR3 is 16 amino acids. Germline V gene sequence: CDR1 SGDLS, CDR2 YYNGEE. V was shortened by 3 bases and J by 5 bases, with 17 bases between the two germline ends. The CDR3 loop is CASSANTGSGNEKLFF. The CDR3, as DNA: TGTGCCAGCAGCGCCAACACAGGGTCTGGCAATGAAAAACTGTTTTTT.

The chain recombines TRBV4-1 with TRBJ1-2; 9 bases are shared with TRBD1. This CDR3 is built from 15 residues. V shed 3 bases and J 7 bases; nucleotides not matched to a gene: 9. CDR1 is MGHRA, CDR2 YSYEKL, per germline. The CDR3 spells CASSQIFGQGIGYTF. In nucleotides, the CDR3 is TGCGCCAGCAGCCAGATATTCGGACAGGGGATTGGCTACACCTTC.

V is TRBV30 and J is TRBJ2-5; weak D call: TRBD2 (6 bases). The V and J ends lost 0 bases and 5 bases respectively, with 19 bases between them. From germline, CDR1 is GTSNPN and CDR2 SVGIG (reference sequence). This CDR3 has 16 amino acids. CDR3 nucleotides: TGTGCCTGGAGTGTACGGGGTACTAGCAAGCACGAGACCCAGTACTTC. As protein: CAWSVRGTSKHETQYF. Drawing the rest from reference TRBV30 and TRBJ2-5, the complete variable domain is SQTIHQWPATLVQPVGSPLSLECTVEGTSNPNLYWYRQAAGRGLQLLFYSVGIGQISSEVPQNLSASRPQDRQFILSSKKLLLSDSGFYLCAWSVRGTSKHETQYFGPGTRLLVL.

The rearrangement links TRBV19 to TRBJ1-5; perhaps TRBD1 as D (5 bases). Trimming cost V 5 bases and J 0 bases, with 11 bases left between them. The CDR3 loop spans 15 amino acids. The germline CDR1 and CDR2 sequences are LNHDA and SQIVND (reference sequence). The CDR3 DNA is TGTGCCAGTAGTTCGGGACTTTATAGCAATCAGCCCCAGCATTTT. This encodes CASSSGLYSNQPQHF. The full variable domain, its missing parts supplied by reference TRBV19 and TRBJ1-5, is DGGITQSPKYLFRKEGQNVTLSCEQNLNHDAMYWYRQDPGQGLRLIYYSQIVNDFQKGDIAEGYSVSREKKESFPLTVTSAQKNPTAFYLCASSSGLYSNQPQHFGDGTRLSIL.

This rearrangement joins TRBV30 to TRBJ1-2; maybe TRBD1 (6 bases). This CDR3 is built from 16 residues. Trimming took 0 bases from V and 7 from J, leaving 21 bases between them. Germline V CDR1 and CDR2: GTSNPN, SVGIG (reference sequence). CDR3 residues: CAWSVHRVGRAGGYTF. The CDR3 DNA reads TGTGCCTGGAGTGTACACAGGGTCGGCAGGGCCGGTGGCTACACCTTC.

The chain combines TRBV5-4 with TRBJ1-2; 7 bases are shared with TRBD1. The germline V gene has CDR1 SGHNT and CDR2 YYREEE (reference sequence). This CDR3 has 13 residues. The junction had 2 bases not matched to a gene; V was cut back by 0 bases and J by 6 bases. The CDR3 spells CASSLARGDGYTF. The CDR3 DNA reads TGTGCCAGCAGCTTGGCCAGGGGGGATGGCTACACCTTC.

The chain couples TRBV7-8 to TRBJ1-2; 9 bases map to TRBD1. The CDR3 length is 15 residues. J lost 1 base, V lost 5 bases, and 5 bases had no gene match. CDR1 is SGHVS and CDR2 is FQNEAQ in the germline V gene. CDR3 sequence: CASSRGTGSNYGYTF. In DNA form, the CDR3 reads TGTGCCAGCAGCCGCGGGACAGGGAGTAACTATGGCTACACCTTC.

V is TRBV28 and J is TRBJ1-2, with D hard to call. Per germline, CDR1 MDHEN and CDR2 SYDVKM. The CDR3 sequence is 14 residues long. Trimming took off 6 bases at V and 4 bases at J, with 15 bases between the two ends. CDR3 amino acids: CASRTPGTSYGYTF. The CDR3 region has the DNA TGTGCCAGCAGAACTCCGGGCACCTCCTATGGCTACACCTTC.

The chain employs TRBV5-1 and TRBJ2-2, with 8 bases that match TRBD1. The germline V gene encodes CDR1 SGHRS and CDR2 YFSETQ. The CDR3 contains 16 residues. V shed 5 bases and J 7 bases; nucleotides not matched to a gene: 13. The CDR3 here is CASSPGTGKVVGELFF. The CDR3 DNA reads TGCGCCAGCAGTCCGGGGACAGGAAAAGTGGTCGGGGAGCTGTTTTTT.

This clone has more than one count but fewer than ten. The chain joins TRBV30 to TRBJ1-1; no clear D. This CDR3 is built from 13 residues. V was pared by 4 bases and J by 0 bases, with 9 bases between. CDR1 GTSNPN and CDR2 SVGIG come from the germline V gene (reference sequence). The CDR3 protein is CAWTGQMNTEAFF. The CDR3 DNA follows: TGTGCCTGGACCGGTCAGATGAACACTGAAGCTTTCTTT.

This clone came up once. This chain joins TRBV5-1 and TRBJ2-1; tentatively, D is TRBD1 (5 bases). V was clipped by 0 bases and J by 3 bases, with 7 bases between them. Germline V CDR1 and CDR2: SGHRS, YFSETQ. The CDR3 is 14 residues long. CDR3 DNA: TGCGCCAGCAGCTTGGAAGGGGACTACAATGAGCAGTTCTTC. This encodes CASSLEGDYNEQFF. Based on the CDR3 plus reference TRBV5-1 and TRBJ2-1, the full variable domain is KAGVTQTPRYLIKTRGQQVTLSCSPISGHRSVSWYQQTPGQGLQFLFEYFSETQRNKGNFPGRFSGRQFSNSRSEMNVSTLELGDSALYLCASSLEGDYNEQFFGPGTRLTVL.

This chain connects TRBV6-5 to TRBJ2-2; 9 bases agree with TRBD1. CDR1 and CDR2 (germline): MNHEY, SVGAGI. The CDR3 runs to 16 residues. The junction had 3 bases not matched to a gene; V was cut back by 2 bases and J by 2 bases. The CDR3 loop is CASSYTGGANTGELFF. CDR3 DNA: TGTGCCAGCAGTTACACAGGGGGCGCCAACACCGGGGAGCTGTTTTTT.

On this clone: The likely explanation is a read error, given a far larger clone one base away. Other nucleotide sequences in the sample specify the same CDR3. The chain joins TRBV7-2 to TRBJ1-1, with D uncertain. Trimming cost V 5 bases and J 0 bases, with 1 base left between them. CDR3 length equals 11 residues. Germline values: CDR1 SGHTA, CDR2 FQGNSA. CDR3 in amino acids: CASSLNTEAFF. The CDR3 DNA sequence: TGTGCCAGCAGCCTGAACACTGAAGCTTTCTTT.

The V and J genes are TRBV18 and TRBJ2-7; D ambiguous. Trimming removed 2 bases at V and 4 bases at J, with 9 bases between. CDR1 KGHSH and CDR2 LQKENI come from the germline V gene. CDR3 length: 13 residues. CDR3 sequence (DNA): TGTGCCAGCTCACCATTTGGGAATTACGAGCAGTACTTC. Its protein is CASSPFGNYEQYF.